The 28 T cell receptor beta chains listed next were all sequenced from one sample in a study of T cell changes during pregnancy in multiple sclerosis. This table comes from immunoSEQ multiplex PCR, and its TCRdb copy is limited to in-frame clones, with some not included. This table has fewer than 80,000 clones, around 92% appearing once. The source was peripheral blood, collected in the first trimester of pregnancy. The receptors originated from a female donor in good health, enrolled as a control in a pregnancy study.

The gene calls are TRBV11-3 and TRBJ2-7; a weak D match, TRBD2 (5 bases). From germline, CDR1 is SGHNT and CDR2 YENEEA. The CDR3 is 15 residues long. Trimming pared 1 base from V and 0 bases from J, leaving 10 bases between. This chain's CDR3 is CASSLGGPYSYEQYF. CDR3 nucleotides: TGTGCCAGCAGCTTAGGAGGGCCGTACTCCTACGAGCAGTACTTC.

The rearrangement uses TRBV7-6 and TRBJ2-7; TRBD2 agrees at 8 bases. The junction had 13 bases not matched to a gene; V was cut back by 5 bases and J by 7 bases. Germline assignment: CDR1 SGHVS and CDR2 FNYEAQ. This CDR3 region has 15 residues. CDR3 in DNA: TGTGCCAGCAGCCCAAGGGGTAGCGGGGTCGGGGAGCAGTACTTC. Protein: CASSPRGSGVGEQYF.

The genes are TRBV7-9 and TRBJ1-3, with D unresolved. V was clipped by 1 base and J by 5 bases, with 6 bases between them. The length of the CDR3 is 13 residues. Per the germline V gene, CDR1 is SEHNR and CDR2 is FQNEAQ (reference sequence). CDR3: CASSLGGRNTIYF. CDR3 nucleotides: TGTGCCAGCAGCTTAGGAGGGCGAAACACCATATATTTT.

V gene TRBV28 combines with J gene TRBJ1-1; no clear D. This CDR3 spans 16 amino acids. CDR1 is MDHEN, CDR2 SYDVKM, per germline. Trimming cost V 5 bases and J 3 bases, with 19 bases left between them. Here the CDR3 reads CASSLFNGETDTEAFF. The CDR3 nucleotides are TGTGCCAGCAGTCTTTTTAACGGGGAGACGGACACTGAAGCTTTCTTT.

This chain joins TRBV28 and TRBJ2-3; 9 nucleotides line up with TRBD1. The CDR3 covers 17 residues. Germline lookup yields CDR1 MDHEN and CDR2 SYDVKM. The junction had 7 bases not matched to a gene; V was cut back by 3 bases and J by 0 bases. Written as DNA, the CDR3 is TGTGCCAGCAGTTTGAGTGGGACAGGGCTTAGCACAGATACGCAGTATTTT. It codes for CASSLSGTGLSTDTQYF. The full variable domain, completed using reference TRBV28 and TRBJ2-3, is DVKVTQSSRYLVKRTGEKVFLECVQDMDHENMFWYRQDPGLGLRLIYFSYDVKMKEKGDIPEGYSVSREKKERFSLILESASTNQTSMYLCASSLSGTGLSTDTQYFGPGTRLTVL.

This chain joins TRBV5-1 and TRBJ1-1; D uncertain. Deletions cut 2 bases from V and 1 base from J, with 9 bases between. The CDR3 consists of 14 residues. From germline, CDR1 is SGHRS and CDR2 YFSETQ. CDR3 in DNA: TGCGCCAGCAGCTTAGCAAACCGGAACACTGAAGCTTTCTTT. Its protein is CASSLANRNTEAFF.

The chain recombines TRBV4-3 with TRBJ1-1; weak D call: TRBD1 (5 bases). V lost 4 bases and J 1 base, leaving 16 bases between the germline ends. The germline gives CDR1 LGHNA, CDR2 YSLEER. CDR3 length: 16 residues. In DNA, the CDR3 is TGCGCCAGCAGCCGCGGGGTCGGGACCGAGAACACTGAAGCTTTCTTT. This encodes CASSRGVGTENTEAFF.

This clone was seen only once. The chain joins TRBV7-2 to TRBJ1-2; the D is unclear. Trimming took 5 bases from V and 7 from J, leaving 14 bases between them. The length of the CDR3 is 13 residues. Per the germline V gene, CDR1 is SGHTA and CDR2 is FQGNSA. In nucleotides, the CDR3 is TGTGCCAGCAGCCTCGGTACGGCAGGTGGCTACACCTTC. Translated: CASSLGTAGGYTF. Supplemented by reference TRBV7-2 and TRBJ1-2, the full variable domain reads GAGVSQSPSNKVTEKGKDVELRCDPISGHTALYWYRQSLGQGLEFLIYFQGNSAPDKSGLPSDRFSAERTGGSVSTLTIQRTQQEDSAVYLCASSLGTAGGYTFGSGTRLTVV.

The chain uses TRBV28 and TRBJ2-3, with D unclear. Deletions cut 5 bases from V and 2 bases from J, with 14 bases between. Germline-derived CDR1 and CDR2 are MDHEN and SYDVKM. The CDR3 runs 15 residues. Here the CDR3 reads CASSLSTTLTDTQYF. The CDR3 DNA reads as TGTGCCAGCAGTCTCTCTACGACTCTCACAGATACGCAGTATTTT.

The chain has TRBV25-1 and TRBJ1-2; D is possibly TRBD1 (5 bases). The germline V gene has CDR1 MGHDK and CDR2 SYGVNS. CDR3 length: 12 amino acids. V lost 3 bases and J 4 bases, leaving 6 bases between the germline ends. CDR3 bases: TGTGCCAGCAGTGACGGGGGCTATGGCTACACCTTC. Translating it yields CASSDGGYGYTF.

The chain uses TRBV28 and TRBJ2-6; D remains ambiguous. Trimming left V 8 bases short and J 0 bases short, with 17 bases between. Germline lookup yields CDR1 MDHEN and CDR2 SYDVKM. The length of the CDR3 is 17 residues. CDR3 region: CASVWAQPSSGANVLTF. CDR3 nucleotides: TGTGCCAGCGTCTGGGCACAGCCGAGCTCTGGGGCCAACGTCCTGACTTTC.

The chain has TRBV5-6 and TRBJ1-2, with D maybe TRBD1 (6 bases). Germline V gene sequence: CDR1 SGHDT, CDR2 YYEEEE. The CDR3 runs to 17 residues. Trimming cost V 3 bases and J 6 bases, with 24 bases left between them. CDR3 nucleotide sequence: TGTGCCAGCAGCTCCCAAGCCAGGGGCCACTTCGAGAATGGCTACACCTTC. Translated, it gives CASSSQARGHFENGYTF.

This clone appeared a single time. The CDR3 sequence: CASSLQPEGTQYF. Written as DNA, the CDR3 is TGTGCCAGCAGCTTACAGCCGGAGGGTACGCAGTATTTT. The chain carries TRBV11-3 and TRBJ2-3, with a tentative D call TRBD2 (6 bases). This CDR3 spans 13 amino acids. The germline CDR1 and CDR2 sequences are SGHNT and YENEEA. Trimming shortened V by 2 bases and J by 8 bases, and 11 bases separated the two germline ends.

This clone was counted between two and nine times. This chain connects TRBV5-1 to TRBJ2-7; 7 bases align to TRBD1. CDR3 length: 14 amino acids. The V segment lost 4 bases and the J segment 4 bases; nucleotides outside the gene matches: 8. The germline V gene has CDR1 SGHRS and CDR2 YFSETQ. CDR3: CASSTGTAPYEQYF. The CDR3 DNA is TGCGCCAGCAGCACCGGGACAGCCCCTTACGAGCAGTACTTC.

Here the CDR3 DNA reads TGTGCCAGCAGCTTCTCAAGGACAGCCAGCCCCTATGGCTACACCTTC. As protein: CASSFSRTASPYGYTF. The J gene is TRBJ1-2, the V gene TRBV7-2; D might be TRBD1 (6 bases). Germline V gives CDR1 SGHTA, CDR2 FQGNSA. Trimming cost V 3 bases and J 4 bases, with 18 bases left between them. CDR3 length: 16 amino acids.

This chain joins TRBV25-1 and TRBJ1-6, with a tentative D call TRBD1 (6 bases). CDR1 is MGHDK and CDR2 is SYGVNS in the germline V gene. V gave up 4 bases and J gave up 7 bases, with 20 bases separating them. The CDR3 covers 17 residues. The CDR3 DNA reads as TGTGCCAGCAGTGCTTACACAGGGACCGCCGGGAATTCACCCCTCCACTTT. This sequence encodes CASSAYTGTAGNSPLHF.

V is TRBV2 and J is TRBJ1-2; a weak D match, TRBD1 (6 bases). The germline V gene encodes CDR1 SNHLY and CDR2 FYNNEI. This CDR3 has 13 residues. Trimming took 4 bases from V and 6 from J, leaving 12 bases between them. CDR3 DNA sequence: TGTGCCAGCAGTGCGCAACAGGGTAATGGCTACACCTTC. It encodes CASSAQQGNGYTF.

This clone was recorded once. This chain connects TRBV5-4 to TRBJ1-1, with D maybe TRBD1 (6 bases). CDR3 length: 14 residues. Between the trimmed V and J ends, which lost 4 bases and 2 bases, there was a span of 12 bases. CDR1 SGHNT and CDR2 YYREEE come from the germline V gene (reference sequence). This chain's CDR3 is CASSRGQINTEAFF. CDR3 nucleotides: TGTGCCAGCAGCCGGGGACAAATTAACACTGAAGCTTTCTTT.

J is TRBJ1-5 and V is TRBV19, with D tentatively TRBD1 (6 bases). CDR1 is LNHDA, CDR2 SQIVND, per germline (reference sequence). Trimming shortened V by 9 bases and J by 1 base, and 19 bases separated the two germline ends. The CDR3 consists of 16 residues. This CDR3 reads CASLESGGRSNQPQHF. The DNA of the CDR3 is TGTGCCAGCCTCGAATCGGGGGGCAGAAGCAATCAGCCCCAGCATTTT.

The chain has TRBV7-8 and TRBJ1-4; weak D call: TRBD1 (6 bases). CDR3 size: 17 residues. Germline V lookup: CDR1 SGHVS, CDR2 FQNEAQ. V was trimmed by 1 base and J by 0 bases, leaving 12 bases between them. CDR3 amino acids: CASSLGPYRATNEKLFF. CDR3 nucleotides: TGTGCCAGCAGCTTAGGGCCTTACAGGGCAACTAATGAAAAACTGTTTTTT.

This clone has only a few counts. The rearrangement links TRBV28 to TRBJ1-5; D remains ambiguous. Germline V gene sequence: CDR1 MDHEN, CDR2 SYDVKM. V dropped 6 bases and J dropped 0 bases, with 9 bases sitting between them. This CDR3 is 14 amino acids long. CDR3 sequence: CASSPISSNQPQHF. Written as DNA, the CDR3 is TGTGCCAGCAGCCCCATTAGTAGCAATCAGCCCCAGCATTTT.

The chain couples TRBV5-6 to TRBJ2-5; D possibly corresponds to TRBD1 (6 bases). The J call may be faulty, since TRBJ2-7 better matches the DNA end. The CDR3 loop spans 16 amino acids. Per germline, CDR1 SGHDT and CDR2 YYEEEE. CDR3 DNA sequence: TGTGCCAGCAGCTTGAGTTACGGGGCAGGGGATGCCGAGCAGTACTTC. It yields the protein CASSLSYGAGDAEQYF.

V usage is TRBV27 and J usage is TRBJ1-5; 7 bases match TRBD1. V dropped 2 bases and J dropped 7; count of bases not matched to a gene: 8. Germline CDR1 is MNHEY and CDR2 is SMNVEV (reference sequence). The CDR3 covers 15 residues. CDR3: CASSLTTGAIQPQHF. The CDR3 DNA reads TGTGCCAGCAGTTTAACTACAGGGGCTATACAGCCCCAGCATTTT.

The J gene is TRBJ1-5, the V gene TRBV28; 7 nucleotides match TRBD1. The V gene's germline CDR1 is MDHEN and CDR2 SYDVKM. This CDR3 comprises 15 residues. With 8 bases clipped from V and 0 bases from J, the junction kept 7 bases outside the gene matches. The CDR3: CASRSGTVSNQPQHF. The CDR3 nucleotides read TGTGCCAGCCGCTCCGGGACAGTTAGCAATCAGCCCCAGCATTTT.

This clone showed up just once. The V and J genes are TRBV15 and TRBJ2-5; the D gene is possibly TRBD1 (6 bases). This CDR3 contains 14 residues. CDR1 LNHNV and CDR2 YYDKDF come from the germline V gene (reference sequence). The V gene lost 3 bases and the J gene lost 3 bases, with 11 bases spanning the gap. The CDR3 loop is CATSRGASEETQYF. CDR3 sequence (DNA): TGTGCCACCAGCAGGGGGGCATCAGAAGAGACCCAGTACTTC.

The rearrangement links TRBV27 to TRBJ2-7; possibly TRBD2 for D (5 bases). Germline V lookup: CDR1 MNHEY, CDR2 SMNVEV (reference sequence). The CDR3 is 14 amino acids. Trimming left V 1 base short and J 4 bases short, with 11 bases between. For the CDR3, the DNA is TGTGCCAGCAGTTTATTACCCCCGGGATACGAGCAGTACTTC. Protein product: CASSLLPPGYEQYF.

The rearrangement uses TRBV27 and TRBJ1-5; 8 bases align to TRBD1. The CDR3 has 15 residues. CDR1 is MNHEY, CDR2 SMNVEV, per germline (reference sequence). V was clipped by 0 bases and J by 7 bases; unmatched bases: 5. CDR3 DNA sequence: TGTGCCAGCAGTTTATCCTACAGGGGGGTACAGCCCCAGCATTTT. Encoded protein: CASSLSYRGVQPQHF.

For this clone: Sequence at one end of the junction differs from germline and may be a read error. The CDR3 reads CASSQAIRTNEKLFF. CDR3 sequence (DNA): TGTGCCAGCAGCCAAGCGATACGGACTAACGAAAAACTGTTTTTT. The rearrangement uses TRBV14 and TRBJ1-4, with D hard to call. CDR1 is SGHDN, CDR2 FVKESK, per germline. This CDR3 contains 15 residues.